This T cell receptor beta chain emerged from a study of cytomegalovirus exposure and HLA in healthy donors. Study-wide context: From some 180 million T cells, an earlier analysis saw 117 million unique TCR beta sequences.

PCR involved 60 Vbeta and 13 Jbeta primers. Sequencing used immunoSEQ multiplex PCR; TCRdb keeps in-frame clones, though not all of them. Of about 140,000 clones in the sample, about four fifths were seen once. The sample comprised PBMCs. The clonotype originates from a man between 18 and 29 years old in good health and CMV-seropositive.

CDR3 sequence (DNA): TGTGCCAGCCTGATGGGGGGGAGAGAGACCCAGTACTTC. It codes for CASLMGGRETQYF. The chain recombines TRBV6-6 with TRBJ2-5, with 7 positions matching TRBD2. This CDR3 is 13 amino acids long. V shed 8 bases, J shed 4 bases, and the junction held 7 bases outside the gene matches. Per the germline V gene, CDR1 is MNHNY and CDR2 is SVGAGI (reference sequence).